What follows are 8 T cell receptor beta chains derived from one specimen sequenced in a study of blood T cell repertoires in COVID-19. The assay was immunoSEQ multiplex PCR, and TCRdb's table has in-frame clones only and misses some. The sample records 220,000 or so clones, roughly 90% being singletons. The sequencing input was peripheral blood. The receptors derive from a man in his sixties with COVID-19, enrolled during active disease.

The V gene is TRBV27, the J gene TRBJ2-5, with 8 bases fitting TRBD1. The germline gives CDR1 MNHEY, CDR2 SMNVEV (reference sequence). There are 15 residues in the CDR3. V was pared by 6 bases and J by 2 bases, with 8 bases of the junction left unmatched. This CDR3 reads CASSSGTGLQETQYF. CDR3 coding DNA: TGTGCCAGCAGCTCCGGGACAGGACTACAAGAGACCCAGTACTTC.

This clone was detected once. This chain uses TRBV10-2 with TRBJ2-7, with D perhaps TRBD2 (5 bases). The CDR3 runs 15 residues. The V gene lost 2 bases and the J gene lost 4 bases, with 15 bases spanning the gap. The germline gives CDR1 WSHSY, CDR2 SAAADI. CDR3 sequence (DNA): TGCGCCAGCAGTGAGCCTCAACTAACTAGTTACGAGCAGTACTTC. Translated, it gives CASSEPQLTSYEQYF.

V and J are TRBV29-1 and TRBJ1-5; D not resolved. V lost 5 bases and J 3 bases, leaving 11 bases between the germline ends. Germline CDR1 and CDR2: SQVTM and ANQGSEA. The CDR3 runs to 13 residues. The DNA for the CDR3 is TGCAGCGTTCGAGGCCAGCCCAATCAGCCCCAGCATTTT. This translates into CSVRGQPNQPQHF.

This clone was observed once. This rearrangement joins TRBV28 to TRBJ2-2; tentative D call: TRBD2 (6 bases). Germline V gene lookup returns CDR1 MDHEN and CDR2 SYDVKM. This CDR3 contains 14 residues. The V gene lost 5 bases and the J gene lost 5 bases, with 12 bases spanning the gap. The CDR3 loop reads CASSLGRRTGELFF. The CDR3 DNA reads TGTGCCAGCAGTCTGGGGAGGAGGACCGGGGAGCTGTTTTTT. The full variable domain, in which reference TRBV28 and TRBJ2-2 provide the parts outside the CDR3, is DVKVTQSSRYLVKRTGEKVFLECVQDMDHENMFWYRQDPGLGLRLIYFSYDVKMKEKGDIPEGYSVSREKKERFSLILESASTNQTSMYLCASSLGRRTGELFFGEGSRLTVL.

The chain carries TRBV11-1 and TRBJ1-2; a possible D gene is TRBD1 (5 bases). This CDR3 is 13 amino acids long. V lost 8 bases, J lost 4 bases, and 14 bases lay in between. Looked up from germline, CDR1 is SGHAT and CDR2 is FQDESV (reference sequence). The CDR3 DNA reads as TGTGCCAGCGGCAGACAGTCCTTCTATGGCTACACCTTC. Amino acids: CASGRQSFYGYTF.

This sequence joins TRBV9 and TRBJ2-7, with D possibly TRBD1 on 6 matching bases. The length of the CDR3 is 14 residues. V was shortened by 4 bases and J by 2 bases, with 13 bases between the two germline ends. Germline values: CDR1 SGDLS, CDR2 YYNGEE. Here the CDR3 reads CASSPRTATYEQYF. The CDR3 nucleotides are TGTGCCAGCAGCCCGCGGACAGCCACCTACGAGCAGTACTTC.

The rearrangement uses TRBV28 and TRBJ2-7; tentative D call: TRBD2 (6 bases). The CDR3 has 13 amino acids. From germline, CDR1 is MDHEN and CDR2 SYDVKM. The ends were cut back, 4 bases at V and 7 bases at J, with 14 bases in the middle. The CDR3 DNA is TGTGCCAGCAGTTCTCCCGGGACTCGGGAGCAGTACTTC. Translated: CASSSPGTREQYF.

This clone was observed a handful of times. The chain carries TRBV7-8 and TRBJ1-5, with D possibly TRBD1 on 6 matching bases. The germline V and J ends were trimmed by 3 bases and 4 bases, with 7 bases remaining between them. Germline assignment: CDR1 SGHVS and CDR2 FQNEAQ. The CDR3 has 13 amino acids. CDR3 DNA sequence: TGTGCCAGCAGCTTTGGACAGAATCAGCCCCAGCATTTT. Protein sequence: CASSFGQNQPQHF.